The clone carrying this T cell receptor (beta chain) has more than one count but fewer than ten. Antigen: not known. With a duration under 2 months, the hyperthyroidism was newly diagnosed in patients aged 18 to 65. Blood was sampled at initial diagnosis of hyperthyroidism, prior to onset of any ophthalmopathy symptoms. This sample is drawn from a study of T cells in Graves' hyperthyroidism and ophthalmopathy. On the study more broadly: The authors collected peripheral blood at initial diagnosis, before any treatment.

Study conclusions and caveats: Among clonotypes expanded in thyroid above 0.001, most were also found in blood.

The source material, RNA transcripts, was used to amplify TCR beta CDR3 regions. Primed by the HTBI set, a first-round RT-PCR was run on the TCR CDR3. TCRdb reprocessed the multiplex PCR reads via MiXCR and lists one record per CDR3 protein. The sample holds nearly 600,000 distinct CDR3 sequences; 14% are singletons and the top ten take less than 6%. Sequenced: blood. This TCR came from a woman between 25 and 40 years old with Graves' hyperthyroidism that later progressed to Graves' ophthalmopathy.

The CDR3 region has the DNA TGTGCCAGCAGCTTTGCTAATCAGCCCCAGCATTTT. It is translated as CASSFANQPQHF. The genes are TRBV11-2 and TRBJ1-5; the D is unclear. Germline CDR1 is SGHAT and CDR2 is FQNNGV. With 3 bases removed from V and 4 bases from J, the gap between germline ends came to 4 bases. The CDR3 loop spans 12 amino acids.